The 11 T cell receptor beta chains reported below all come from one sample, sequenced in a study of T cells after yellow fever vaccination. In TCRdb, the 5' RACE reads were re-called with MiXCR into one record per CDR3 protein. The sample contains 300,000 to 400,000 distinct CDR3 sequences, around 8.1% of which appear only once. This specimen consisted of PBMCs, obtained roughly 47 days after the first yellow fever vaccination. The receptors were gathered from a man aged 18 to 30 who received the YFV17D yellow fever vaccine.

This clonotype was seen a few times. The gene calls are TRBV19 and TRBJ2-2; no definite D call. The length of the CDR3 is 14 residues. V lost 10 bases and J lost 2, with 14 bases in between. Germline values: CDR1 LNHDA, CDR2 SQIVND (reference sequence). CDR3 DNA sequence: TGTGCCACCTCCGGGCAGCTTAACACCGGGGAGCTGTTTTTT. Encoded protein: CATSGQLNTGELFF.

The chain recombines TRBV28 with TRBJ2-7; 9 bases align to TRBD1. Per the germline V gene, CDR1 is MDHEN and CDR2 is SYDVKM. The CDR3 extends over 14 amino acids. The V segment lost 4 bases and the J segment 1 base; nucleotides outside the gene matches: 2. The CDR3 DNA is TGTGCCAGCAGTTCGGGACAGGGTTCCTACGAGCAGTACGTC. Protein sequence: CASSSGQGSYEQYV.

In this sample, this clonotype turned up a few times. The V call is TRBV7-2, the J call TRBJ2-1, with 8 bases identical to TRBD2. CDR3 length: 15 residues. CDR1 and CDR2 (germline): SGHTA, FQGNSA. J gave up 0 bases and V 3 bases, and 1 base lay outside the gene matches. The CDR3 is CASSFRGGSYNEQFF. The CDR3 DNA reads TGTGCCAGCAGCTTCCGGGGGGGCTCCTACAATGAGCAGTTCTTC.

This chain connects TRBV4-3 to TRBJ2-7; D is tentatively TRBD1 or TRBD2 (5 bases each). The V end lost 0 bases, the J end lost 0 bases, and 9 bases lay between the germline ends. CDR1 and CDR2 from the germline V gene are LGHNA and YSLEER. CDR3 size: 15 residues. This CDR3 reads CASSQDMGDSYEQYF. The CDR3, as DNA: TGCGCCAGCAGCCAAGATATGGGGGACTCCTACGAGCAGTACTTC.

The chain is built from TRBV7-8 and TRBJ2-7, with 7 bases aligning to TRBD1. V trimming: 5 bases; J trimming: 3 bases; junction bases outside the gene matches: 7. Germline lookup yields CDR1 SGHVS and CDR2 FQNEAQ. The CDR3 totals 14 residues. This CDR3 is CASSPRSGGYEQYF. In DNA form, the CDR3 reads TGTGCCAGCAGCCCGAGATCAGGGGGCTACGAGCAGTACTTC.

This clonotype was recorded many times. The chain employs TRBV3-1 and TRBJ2-1; D ambiguous. V gave up 1 base and J gave up 0 bases, with 4 bases separating them. Germline CDR1 reads LGHDT; CDR2 reads YNNKEL (reference sequence). The CDR3 length is 14 residues. The CDR3 sequence: CASSQGTSYNEQFF. The CDR3 DNA follows: TGTGCCAGCAGCCAAGGGACCTCCTACAATGAGCAGTTCTTC.

The chain links TRBV4-1 to TRBJ2-3; D is perhaps TRBD2 (5 bases). Germline V CDR1 and CDR2: MGHRA, YSYEKL. The V and J ends lost 4 bases and 2 bases respectively, with 22 bases between them. This CDR3 is built from 18 residues. CDR3 amino acids: CASSPRGSARPTTDTQYF. The CDR3 coding sequence is TGCGCCAGCAGCCCCCGGGGTAGCGCGCGCCCCACCACAGATACGCAGTATTTT.

This clonotype was detected a few times. The rearrangement uses TRBV6-2 or TRBV6-3 and TRBJ1-2, with 7 nucleotides matching TRBD1. Per germline, CDR1 MNHEY and CDR2 SVGEGT. This CDR3 is 16 amino acids long. V gave up 2 bases and J gave up 3 bases; unmatched junction bases: 9. CDR3 loop: CASSYNTGVLDYGYTF. The CDR3 DNA sequence: TGTGCCAGCAGTTACAACACAGGGGTCCTGGACTATGGCTACACCTTC.

The rearrangement links TRBV11-3 to TRBJ1-1; D unclear. Germline values: CDR1 SGHNT, CDR2 YENEEA. This CDR3 region has 13 residues. V was cut by 3 bases and J by 4 bases, with 9 bases left in between. DNA for the CDR3: TGTGCCAGCAGCTTCGACGGAAGCACTGAAGCTTTCTTT. It specifies CASSFDGSTEAFF. Based on the CDR3 plus reference TRBV11-3 and TRBJ1-1, the full variable domain is EAGVVQSPRYKIIEKKQPVAFWCNPISGHNTLYWYLQNLGQGPELLIRYENEEAVDDSQLPKDRFSAERLKGVDSTLKIQPAELGDSAVYLCASSFDGSTEAFFGQGTRLTVV.

This clonotype was counted only a few times. This chain connects TRBV3-1 to TRBJ2-3; TRBD2 agrees at 8 bases. CDR3 length: 19 residues. Per the germline V gene, CDR1 is LGHDT and CDR2 is YNNKEL (reference sequence). V gave up 4 bases and J gave up 2 bases; unmatched junction bases: 17. The CDR3 protein is CASSPGGPELLTYTDTQYF. The CDR3 DNA follows: TGTGCCAGCAGCCCGGGGGGGCCGGAGCTTTTAACGTACACAGATACGCAGTATTTT.

The sample holds a few counts of this clonotype. This sequence joins TRBV9 and TRBJ2-2; D perhaps matches TRBD1 (5 bases). CDR3 size: 13 residues. V was pared by 4 bases and J by 6 bases, with 10 bases between. Germline-derived CDR1 and CDR2 are SGDLS and YYNGEE. CDR3 sequence reads: CASSLKGPGELFF. In DNA form, the CDR3 reads TGTGCCAGCAGCTTGAAGGGGCCCGGGGAGCTGTTTTTT.